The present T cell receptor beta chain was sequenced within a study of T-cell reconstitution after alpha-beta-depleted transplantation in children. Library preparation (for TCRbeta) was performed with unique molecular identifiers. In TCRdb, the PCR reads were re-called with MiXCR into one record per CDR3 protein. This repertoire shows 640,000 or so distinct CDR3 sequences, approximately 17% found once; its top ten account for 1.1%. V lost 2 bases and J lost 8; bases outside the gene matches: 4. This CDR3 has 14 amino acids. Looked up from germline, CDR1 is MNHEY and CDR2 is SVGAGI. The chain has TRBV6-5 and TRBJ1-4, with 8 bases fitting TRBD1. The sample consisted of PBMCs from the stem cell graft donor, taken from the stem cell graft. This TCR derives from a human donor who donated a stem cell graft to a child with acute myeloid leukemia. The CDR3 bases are TGTGCCAGCAGTTACCAGGGGGCGGGGGAAAAACTGTTTTTT. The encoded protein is CASSYQGAGEKLFF.